A single sample is the source of the 15 T cell receptor beta chains below, sequenced in a study of shared clonotypes between healthy human individuals. The table came from immunoSEQ multiplex PCR; TCRdb's copy has only in-frame clones and leaves some out. This repertoire shows about 1,800,000 clones, about 95% found once; its top ten account for under 1.5%. Positively selected for CCR7, the CD45RO-negative cells used as naive CD8 cells excluded terminally differentiated effector memory CD45RA+ cells. Sequencing used naive CD8+ T cells sorted from blood. The receptors shown here come from a man between 18 and 29 years old in good health.

Concerning this clone itself: The sample has other DNA sequences that encode this CDR3 too. J is TRBJ2-7 and V is TRBV4-1; 8 nucleotides align to TRBD2. Looked up from germline, CDR1 is MGHRA and CDR2 is YSYEKL. The CDR3 consists of 15 residues. Trimming took 1 base from V and 3 from J; bases not matched to a gene: 5. CDR3 sequence (DNA): TGCGCCAGCAGCCAAGTCGCGGGAGGTAGCTACGAGCAGTACTTC. Amino acid sequence: CASSQVAGGSYEQYF.

This chain connects TRBV2 to TRBJ2-1; 7 bases are a match to TRBD1. This CDR3 has 15 amino acids. Germline assignment: CDR1 SNHLY and CDR2 FYNNEI. Losses at the gene ends were 4 bases for V and 8 bases for J; bases not matched to a gene: 11. The CDR3 DNA follows: TGTGCCAGCAGTGGGGTCGGCAGGGGGATCGATGAGCAGTTCTTC. It is translated as CASSGVGRGIDEQFF.

The rearrangement links TRBV29-1 to TRBJ2-3; either TRBD1 or TRBD2 may supply D (6 bases each). The germline V and J ends were trimmed by 5 bases and 4 bases, with 13 bases remaining between them. Germline CDR1 SQVTM, CDR2 ANQGSEA. The CDR3 is 13 amino acids. The CDR3 protein is CSVYGGLSDTQYF. The DNA of the CDR3 is TGCAGCGTTTATGGGGGGCTTTCAGATACGCAGTATTTT.

With respect to this clone: Distinct nucleotide sequences in the sample also encode this CDR3. V is TRBV11-2 and J is TRBJ2-3; D may match TRBD1 or TRBD2 (5 bases each). Germline V gene sequence: CDR1 SGHAT, CDR2 FQNNGV. The CDR3 has 12 amino acids. Trimming took off 3 bases at V and 6 bases at J, with 7 bases between the two ends. DNA of the CDR3: TGTGCCAGCAGCTTGGGACCGGATACGCAGTATTTT. Its protein is CASSLGPDTQYF.

This rearrangement joins TRBV6-4 to TRBJ2-2; D may be TRBD2 (5 bases). Germline V lookup: CDR1 MRHNA, CDR2 SNTAGT. The ends were cut back, 0 bases at V and 4 bases at J, with 12 bases in the middle. The CDR3 runs 16 residues. CDR3 bases: TGTGCCAGCAGTGACTCGAAGTTGGGGAGCACCGGGGAGCTGTTTTTT. Translation gives CASSDSKLGSTGELFF.

The V gene is TRBV5-4, the J gene TRBJ1-1; possibly TRBD1 for D (5 bases). Trimming took 0 bases from V and 1 from J, leaving 10 bases between them. From germline, CDR1 is SGHNT and CDR2 YYREEE (reference sequence). The CDR3 runs to 15 residues. CDR3 loop: CASSLEGAGNTEAFF. Here the CDR3 DNA reads TGTGCCAGCAGCTTGGAAGGGGCAGGGAACACTGAAGCTTTCTTT.

The J gene is TRBJ2-1, the V gene TRBV4-3; unclear D gene. This CDR3 has 14 amino acids. In germline, CDR1 is LGHNA, CDR2 YSLEER. The V gene lost 1 base and the J gene lost 5 bases, with 9 bases spanning the gap. CDR3 protein: CASSQGRTDNEQFF. Written as DNA, the CDR3 is TGCGCCAGCAGCCAAGGCCGGACCGACAATGAGCAGTTCTTC.

This clone occurred a few times. The chain recombines TRBV7-9 with TRBJ1-1; D is ambiguous. The CDR3 loop spans 15 amino acids. Germline CDR1 is SEHNR and CDR2 is FQNEAQ (reference sequence). V lost 5 bases, J lost 3 bases, and 16 bases lay in between. CDR3 amino acids: CASSLPYAQHTEAFF. CDR3 nucleotide sequence: TGTGCCAGCAGCCTTCCATACGCCCAACACACTGAAGCTTTCTTT.

The CDR3 loop is CASSQRWQGTYEQYF. The CDR3 DNA is TGCGCCAGCAGCCAACGTTGGCAGGGGACCTACGAGCAGTACTTC. The V and J genes are TRBV4-1 and TRBJ2-7; TRBD1 is a possible D gene (6 bases). V dropped 2 bases and J dropped 2 bases, with 13 bases sitting between them. The V gene's germline CDR1 is MGHRA and CDR2 YSYEKL. The CDR3 spans 15 residues.

V gene TRBV6-5 combines with J gene TRBJ2-7; TRBD2 is a possible D gene (7 bases). CDR3 length: 15 amino acids. CDR1 is MNHEY and CDR2 is SVGAGI in the germline V gene. Trimming stripped 5 bases from V and 4 bases from J, with 18 bases between. This CDR3 is CASSTRGQGGYEQYF. Written as DNA, the CDR3 is TGTGCCAGCAGTACCCGGGGGCAGGGAGGGTACGAGCAGTACTTC.

The chain joins TRBV7-9 to TRBJ2-2; D remains ambiguous. The V end lost 0 bases, the J end lost 6 bases, and 8 bases lay between the germline ends. Germline V CDR1 and CDR2: SEHNR, FQNEAQ (reference sequence). The CDR3 contains 14 residues. In DNA, the CDR3 is TGTGCCAGCAGCTTAGCGTACTTCCCCGGGGAGCTGTTTTTT. It is translated as CASSLAYFPGELFF.

DNA for the CDR3: TGTGCCAGCAGCGTAGCCGGGACCCCAGATCAGCCCCAGCATTTT. It specifies CASSVAGTPDQPQHF. The chain combines TRBV9 with TRBJ1-5, with a possible D match to TRBD1 (5 bases). Germline-derived CDR1 and CDR2 are SGDLS and YYNGEE. V lost 0 bases to trimming and J lost 5 bases, with 12 bases between them. CDR3 length: 15 residues. The complete variable domain, with remaining parts taken from reference TRBV9 and TRBJ1-5, reads DSGVTQTPKHLITATGQRVTLRCSPRSGDLSVYWYQQSLDQGLQFLIQYYNGEERAKGNILERFSAQQFPDLHSELNLSSLELGDSALYFCASSVAGTPDQPQHFGDGTRLSIL.

The genes are TRBV2 and TRBJ1-4; D remains ambiguous. The CDR3 loop spans 14 amino acids. Germline CDR1 reads SNHLY; CDR2 reads FYNNEI. Deletions cut 6 bases from V and 8 bases from J, with 16 bases between. This CDR3 is CASSRSQKEEKLFF. CDR3 DNA sequence: TGTGCCAGCAGCCGATCACAGAAGGAAGAAAAACTGTTTTTT.

The gene calls are TRBV4-1 and TRBJ1-2; no clear D. Deletions cut 0 bases from V and 8 bases from J, with 10 bases between. The CDR3 covers 13 residues. Germline CDR1 and CDR2: MGHRA and YSYEKL. The chain's CDR3 is CASSQDGPSGYTF. CDR3 nucleotide sequence: TGCGCCAGCAGCCAAGATGGGCCCTCCGGCTACACCTTC.

The J gene is TRBJ1-2, the V gene TRBV9; tentative D call: TRBD1 (6 bases). The V gene lost 3 bases and the J gene lost 0 bases, with 24 bases spanning the gap. Germline V CDR1 and CDR2: SGDLS, YYNGEE. The CDR3 is made up of 19 amino acids. CDR3 protein: CASSGSSEVGGRANYGYTF. The CDR3 DNA reads TGTGCCAGCAGCGGAAGTAGCGAGGTGGGGGGCAGAGCTAACTATGGCTACACCTTC.